This T cell receptor beta chain was identified during a study of T-cell reconstitution after alpha-beta-depleted transplantation in children. The authors prepared the TCRbeta library with unique molecular identifiers. TCRdb re-analysed the PCR reads in MiXCR, keeping a single row per CDR3 protein. The sample holds about 640,000 distinct CDR3 sequences, approximately 16% seen once. This clonotype was observed a few times. The sequence derives from a human donor who donated a stem cell graft to a child with acute myeloid leukemia. Sequenced here: PBMCs from the stem cell graft donor, sampled from the stem cell graft.

CDR3 in DNA: TGTGCCAGCAGTCCCGACAGGGGGCACATGAACACTGAAGCTTTCTTT. This codes for CASSPDRGHMNTEAFF. The V gene is TRBV28, the J gene TRBJ1-1; 10 nucleotides agree with TRBD1. V trimming: 5 bases; J trimming: 0 bases; junction bases outside the gene matches: 6. The germline V gene encodes CDR1 MDHEN and CDR2 SYDVKM. CDR3 length: 16 residues.